This TCR beta chain emerged from a study of OX40 agonist ivuxolimab in advanced cancers. Only in-frame clones appear in the TCRdb table, and some are missing; sequencing was by immunoSEQ multiplex PCR. The repertoire holds tens of thousands of clones, with around 88% as singletons. J lost 0 bases, V lost 4 bases, and 11 bases had no gene match. Germline V CDR1 and CDR2: SGHDN, FVKESK. The CDR3 covers 18 residues. Concerning this clone: Its antigen is still unknown.

Whole-study results and caveats: Within 6 weeks, CD4+ and CD8+ blood T cells expanded clonally at 0.1 to 3.0 mg/kg.

The J gene is TRBJ2-3, the V gene TRBV14; 9 nucleotides align to TRBD2. This TCR was recovered from an adult with an advanced solid tumor such as melanoma, head and neck, liver or kidney cancer. The sample in question was CD4+ or CD8+ T cells sorted from blood, obtained in a trial of the OX40 agonist ivuxolimab. The CDR3: CASSPFAGGSFSTDTQYF. Written as DNA, the CDR3 is TGTGCCAGCAGCCCCTTTGCGGGGGGGTCCTTTAGCACAGATACGCAGTATTTT.